This TCR beta chain came from a study of cytomegalovirus exposure and HLA in healthy donors. V shed 4 bases and J shed 2 bases, with 24 bases lying between them. The germline gives CDR1 SGHAT, CDR2 FQNNGV. The CDR3 is made up of 18 amino acids. Data came from immunoSEQ multiplex PCR; TCRdb stores just in-frame clones and leaves some out. The table records approximately 180,000 clones, around nine tenths of them present only once. The sequenced sample was PBMCs. This chain links TRBV11-2 with TRBJ2-7; possible D gene TRBD1, 6 bases. The receptor was isolated from a man aged 18 to 29 in good health and CMV-seropositive. Here the CDR3 reads CASSSPLLSLGQTYEQYF. The CDR3 nucleotides are TGTGCCAGCAGCTCGCCCTTATTGTCCCTTGGACAGACCTACGAGCAGTACTTC.